The 15 T cell receptor beta chains below were found in one sample sequenced in a study of T cells in Graves' hyperthyroidism and ophthalmopathy. Amplification targeted TCR beta CDR3 regions from RNA transcripts. A first-round RT-PCR of the TCR CDR3 used the HTBI primer set. TCRdb reanalysed the multiplex PCR reads using MiXCR and keeps one entry per CDR3 protein. The sample lists 300,000 to 350,000 distinct CDR3 sequences, 15% to 20% seen once, with about 16% in the top ten. The sequenced sample was blood. All receptors derive from a woman between 35 and 50 years old with Graves' ophthalmopathy.

This clonotype was found many times. The chain is built from TRBV24-1 and TRBJ2-2; 7 bases fit TRBD2. The trim removed 5 bases at V and 5 bases at J, leaving 4 bases unmatched. The CDR3 loop spans 14 amino acids. Germline loops: CDR1 KGHDR, CDR2 SFDVKD. The CDR3 nucleotides are TGTGCCACCAGTGCCGCGGGGGTGACCGGGGAGCTGTTTTTT. Translating it yields CATSAAGVTGELFF.

This clonotype appeared a few times. CDR3 sequence (DNA): TGTGCCAGCACCCCGGACGGATATAGCAATCAGCCCCAGCATTTT. Translated, it gives CASTPDGYSNQPQHF. J is TRBJ1-5 and V is TRBV27; D gene uncertain. This CDR3 region has 15 residues. The V end lost 7 bases, the J end lost 0 bases, and 13 bases lay between the germline ends. Germline V CDR1 and CDR2: MNHEY, SMNVEV (reference sequence).

This clonotype was recorded many times. This sequence joins TRBV24-1 and TRBJ2-4; unclear D gene. CDR1 is KGHDR and CDR2 is SFDVKD in the germline V gene. The CDR3 contains 13 residues. The V and J ends lost 8 bases and 0 bases respectively, with 7 bases between them. The CDR3 DNA sequence: TGTGCCACCAACTACCTAGCCAAAAACATTCAGTACTTC. Protein sequence: CATNYLAKNIQYF.

At least ten counts were recorded for this clonotype. The CDR3 protein is CASTLGDSRNTEAFF. DNA of the CDR3: TGTGCCAGCACTCTGGGAGACAGTCGGAACACTGAAGCTTTCTTT. The chain couples TRBV12-3 or TRBV12-4 to TRBJ1-1, with D possibly being TRBD1 (5 bases). With 7 bases removed from V and 1 base from J, the gap between germline ends came to 16 bases. The CDR3 runs to 15 residues.

This chain connects TRBV20-1 to TRBJ1-2, with 8 bases identical to TRBD1. The CDR3 totals 14 residues. Germline V gene sequence: CDR1 DFQATT, CDR2 SNEGSKA (reference sequence). V was clipped by 3 bases and J by 5 bases; unmatched bases: 8. The CDR3 here is CSASRTGRGYGYTF. The CDR3 region has the DNA TGCAGTGCTAGCAGGACAGGGCGTGGGTATGGCTACACCTTC.

This clonotype occurred once. The gene calls are TRBV28 and TRBJ2-7, with D uncertain. Per germline, CDR1 MDHEN and CDR2 SYDVKM. The CDR3 sequence is 14 residues long. The V end was cut by 2 bases, the J end by 0 bases, with 8 bases between. The CDR3 sequence is CASSLNRNSYEQYF. The CDR3 coding sequence is TGTGCCAGCAGTTTAAATCGTAACTCCTACGAGCAGTACTTC.

The V and J genes are TRBV6-1 and TRBJ1-5; D not certain. The germline CDR1 and CDR2 sequences are MNHNS and SASEGT. CDR3 length equals 15 residues. Between the trimmed V and J ends, which lost 3 bases and 1 base, there was a span of 10 bases. CDR3 sequence reads: CASSDSGQSNQPQHF. The DNA for the CDR3 is TGTGCCAGCAGTGACAGTGGCCAGAGCAATCAGCCCCAGCATTTT.

In this sample, this clonotype turned up a few times. The V and J genes are TRBV9 and TRBJ2-2; 9 bases fit TRBD2. The junction had 4 bases not matched to a gene; V was cut back by 3 bases and J by 1 base. In germline, CDR1 is SGDLS, CDR2 YYNGEE. CDR3 length: 16 residues. This chain's CDR3 is CASSALAGMNTGELFF. The CDR3 coding sequence is TGTGCCAGCAGCGCCCTAGCGGGGATGAACACCGGGGAGCTGTTTTTT.

This clonotype was observed many times. This chain connects TRBV4-3 to TRBJ2-7; D is uncertain. The CDR3 has 15 residues. From germline, CDR1 is LGHNA and CDR2 YSLEER. The V end lost 1 base, the J end lost 2 bases, and 12 bases lay between the germline ends. CDR3 in DNA: TGCGCCAGCAGCCAAGGGGTATCTGCCGCCTACGAGCAGTACTTC. Translation gives CASSQGVSAAYEQYF.

This clonotype was observed at least ten times. The V and J genes are TRBV6-1 and TRBJ1-2; D unresolved. Trimming removed 6 bases at V and 5 bases at J, with 16 bases between. The CDR3 sequence is 14 residues long. Germline loops: CDR1 MNHNS, CDR2 SASEGT. The CDR3, as DNA: TGTGCCAGCAGGAACCGACCCCCCGGGTATGGCTACACCTTC. Its translation is CASRNRPPGYGYTF.

The table lists this clonotype with many counts. The chain combines TRBV12-3 or TRBV12-4 with TRBJ1-5; unclear D gene. The V and J ends lost 4 bases and 5 bases respectively, with 9 bases between them. This CDR3 has 13 amino acids. CDR3 sequence (DNA): TGTGCCAGCAGTTCCGAAGGCGATCAGCCCCAGCATTTT. Amino acids: CASSSEGDQPQHF.

Ten or more counts support this clonotype. The chain is built from TRBV27 and TRBJ1-2, with a possible D match to TRBD1 (6 bases). CDR3 size: 15 residues. The V gene's germline CDR1 is MNHEY and CDR2 SMNVEV (reference sequence). V was cut by 5 bases and J by 6 bases, with 19 bases left in between. The CDR3 bases are TGTGCCAGCAGTGTCTCTCCAGGGGCGGAGAATGGCTACACCTTC. Amino acids: CASSVSPGAENGYTF.

This clonotype was counted ten times or more. The chain joins TRBV27 to TRBJ1-1, with no clear D. Trimming stripped 6 bases from V and 3 bases from J, with 11 bases between. The CDR3 totals 13 residues. Germline V gives CDR1 MNHEY, CDR2 SMNVEV (reference sequence). CDR3 DNA sequence: TGTGCCAGCAGGGTCGACAAGTACACTGAAGCTTTCTTT. This translates into CASRVDKYTEAFF.

This clonotype showed up many times. V is TRBV6-1 and J is TRBJ2-3; 8 bases are a match to TRBD1. The J segment lost 5 bases and the V segment lost 7 bases, leaving 11 bases of the junction unmatched. Germline CDR1 MNHNS, CDR2 SASEGT. This CDR3 region has 15 residues. CDR3 DNA: TGTGCCAGCACGCGGACCTCACAGGGGGGAGATACGCAGTATTTT. Translation gives CASTRTSQGGDTQYF.

This clonotype was detected ten times or more. The V and J genes are TRBV11-2 and TRBJ2-7; D is unclear. V shed 1 base and J shed 3 bases, with 7 bases lying between them. The germline V gene encodes CDR1 SGHAT and CDR2 FQNNGV. The length of the CDR3 is 13 residues. CDR3 sequence: CASSLAADYEQYF. CDR3 DNA sequence: TGTGCCAGCAGCTTAGCGGCAGACTACGAGCAGTACTTC.